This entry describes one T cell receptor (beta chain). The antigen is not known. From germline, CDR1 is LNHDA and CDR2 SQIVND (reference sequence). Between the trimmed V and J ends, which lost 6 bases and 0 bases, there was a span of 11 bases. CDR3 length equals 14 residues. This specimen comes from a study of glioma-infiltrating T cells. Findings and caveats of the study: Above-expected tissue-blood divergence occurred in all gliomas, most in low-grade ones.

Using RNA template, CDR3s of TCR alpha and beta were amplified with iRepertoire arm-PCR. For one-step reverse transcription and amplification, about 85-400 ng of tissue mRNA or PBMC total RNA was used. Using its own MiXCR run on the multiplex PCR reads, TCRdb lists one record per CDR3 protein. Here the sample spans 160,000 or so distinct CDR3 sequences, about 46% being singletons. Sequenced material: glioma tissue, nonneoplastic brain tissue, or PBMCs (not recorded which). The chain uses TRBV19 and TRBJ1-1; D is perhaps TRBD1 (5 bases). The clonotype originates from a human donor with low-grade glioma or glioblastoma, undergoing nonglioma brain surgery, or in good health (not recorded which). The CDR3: CASRPGHMNTEAFF. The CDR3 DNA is TGTGCCAGTAGACCTGGACATATGAACACTGAAGCTTTCTTT.